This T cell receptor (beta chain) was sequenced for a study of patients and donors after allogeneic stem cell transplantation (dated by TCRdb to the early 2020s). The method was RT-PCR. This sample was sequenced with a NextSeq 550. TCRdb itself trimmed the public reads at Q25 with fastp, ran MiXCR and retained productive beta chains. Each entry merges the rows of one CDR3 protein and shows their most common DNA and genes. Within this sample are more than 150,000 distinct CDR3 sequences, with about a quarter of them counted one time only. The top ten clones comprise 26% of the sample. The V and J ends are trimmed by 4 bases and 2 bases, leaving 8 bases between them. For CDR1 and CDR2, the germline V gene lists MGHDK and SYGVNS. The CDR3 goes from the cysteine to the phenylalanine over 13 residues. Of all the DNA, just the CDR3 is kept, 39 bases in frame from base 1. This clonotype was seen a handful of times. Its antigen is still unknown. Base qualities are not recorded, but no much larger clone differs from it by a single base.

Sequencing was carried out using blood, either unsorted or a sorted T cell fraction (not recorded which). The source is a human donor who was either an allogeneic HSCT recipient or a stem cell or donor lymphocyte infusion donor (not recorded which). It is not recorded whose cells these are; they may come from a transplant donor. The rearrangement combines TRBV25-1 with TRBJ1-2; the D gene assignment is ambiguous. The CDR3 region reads CASSGSGNYGYTF. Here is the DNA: TGTGCCAGCAGTGGCTCGGGGAACTATGGCTACACCTTC.